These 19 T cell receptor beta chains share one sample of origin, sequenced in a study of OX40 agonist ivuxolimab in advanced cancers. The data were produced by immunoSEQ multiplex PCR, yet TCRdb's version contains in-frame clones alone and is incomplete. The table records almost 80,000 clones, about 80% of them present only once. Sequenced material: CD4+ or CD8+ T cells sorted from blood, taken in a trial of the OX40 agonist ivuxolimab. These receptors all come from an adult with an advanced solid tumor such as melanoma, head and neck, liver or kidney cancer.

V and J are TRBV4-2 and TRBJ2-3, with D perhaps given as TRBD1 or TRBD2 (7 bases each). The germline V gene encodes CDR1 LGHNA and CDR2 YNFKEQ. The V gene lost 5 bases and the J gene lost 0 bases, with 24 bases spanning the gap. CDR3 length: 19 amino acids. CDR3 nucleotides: TGTGCCAGCAGCAAAAGGGGGCTAGCGGACCAGACTAGCACAGATACGCAGTATTTT. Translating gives CASSKRGLADQTSTDTQYF.

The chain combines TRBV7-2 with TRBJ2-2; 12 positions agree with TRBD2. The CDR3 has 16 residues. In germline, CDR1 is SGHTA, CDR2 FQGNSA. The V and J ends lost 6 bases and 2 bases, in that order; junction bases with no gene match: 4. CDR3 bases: TGTGCCAGCAGACGACTAGCGGGAGTCAACACCGGGGAGCTGTTTTTT. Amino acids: CASRRLAGVNTGELFF.

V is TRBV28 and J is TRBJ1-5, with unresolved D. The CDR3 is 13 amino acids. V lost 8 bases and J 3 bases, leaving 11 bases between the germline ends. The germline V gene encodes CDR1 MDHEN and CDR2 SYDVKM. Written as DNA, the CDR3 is TGTGCCAGCTCCGGCCAGAACAATCAGCCCCAGCATTTT. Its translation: CASSGQNNQPQHF.

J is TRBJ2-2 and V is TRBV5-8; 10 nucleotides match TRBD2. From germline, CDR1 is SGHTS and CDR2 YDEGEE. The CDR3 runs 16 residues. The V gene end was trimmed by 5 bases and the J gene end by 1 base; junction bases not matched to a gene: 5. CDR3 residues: CASRSLAGQNTGELFF. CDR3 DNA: TGTGCCAGCAGGTCACTAGCGGGGCAGAACACCGGGGAGCTGTTTTTT.

DNA of the CDR3: TGTGCCAGTAGTATGGACAGGGGTGGCGGAAACACCATATATTTT. Protein sequence: CASSMDRGGGNTIYF. The chain uses TRBV19 and TRBJ1-3; 9 bases map to TRBD1. Germline V gives CDR1 LNHDA, CDR2 SQIVND (reference sequence). J was trimmed by 4 bases and V by 3 bases; bases with no gene match: 4. This CDR3 contains 15 residues.

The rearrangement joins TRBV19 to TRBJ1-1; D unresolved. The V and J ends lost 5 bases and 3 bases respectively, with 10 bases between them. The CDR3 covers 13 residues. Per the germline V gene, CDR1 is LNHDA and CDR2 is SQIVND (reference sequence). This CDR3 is CASSGVMDTEAFF. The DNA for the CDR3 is TGTGCCAGTAGTGGGGTAATGGACACTGAAGCTTTCTTT.

CDR3 protein: CASSLGRTSGKQETQYF. DNA of the CDR3: TGTGCCAGCAGCTTAGGGCGGACTAGCGGGAAACAAGAGACCCAGTACTTC. The chain employs TRBV11-3 and TRBJ2-5; TRBD2 matches 12 bases. The trim removed 1 base at V and 2 bases at J, leaving 5 bases unmatched. CDR1 is SGHNT and CDR2 is YENEEA in the germline V gene. The CDR3 extends over 17 amino acids.

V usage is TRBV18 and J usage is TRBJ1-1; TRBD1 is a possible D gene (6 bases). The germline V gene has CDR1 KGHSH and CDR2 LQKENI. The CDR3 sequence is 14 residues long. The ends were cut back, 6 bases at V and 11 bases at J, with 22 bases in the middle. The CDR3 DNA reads TGTGCCAGCTCGGCACAGGGCACCCTCCGGGTGGCTTTCTTT. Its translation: CASSAQGTLRVAFF. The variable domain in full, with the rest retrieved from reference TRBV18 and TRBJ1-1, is NAGVMQNPRHLVRRRGQEARLRCSPMKGHSHVYWYRQLPEEGLKFMVYLQKENIIDESGMPKERFSAEFPKEGPSILRIQQVVRGDSAAYFCASSAQGTLRVAFFGQGTRLTVV.

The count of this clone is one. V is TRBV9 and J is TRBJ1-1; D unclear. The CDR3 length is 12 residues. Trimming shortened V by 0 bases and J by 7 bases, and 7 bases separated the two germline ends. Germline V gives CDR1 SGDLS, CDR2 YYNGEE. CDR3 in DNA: TGTGCCAGCAGCGTAGGCGGAGGTGAAGCTTTCTTT. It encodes CASSVGGGEAFF.

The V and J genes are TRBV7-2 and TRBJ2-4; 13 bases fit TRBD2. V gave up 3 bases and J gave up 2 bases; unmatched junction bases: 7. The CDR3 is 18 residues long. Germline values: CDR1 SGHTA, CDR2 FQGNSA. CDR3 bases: TGTGCCAGCAGCTTTTCCTCGGGGACTAGCGGGACCAAAAACATTCAGTACTTC. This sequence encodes CASSFSSGTSGTKNIQYF.

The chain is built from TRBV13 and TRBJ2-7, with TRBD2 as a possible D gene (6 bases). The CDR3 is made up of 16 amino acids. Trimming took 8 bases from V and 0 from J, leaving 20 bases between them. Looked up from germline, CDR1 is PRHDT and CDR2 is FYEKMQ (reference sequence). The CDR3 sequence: CASALFGGASSYEQYF. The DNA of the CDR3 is TGTGCCAGCGCTTTATTCGGCGGGGCTAGCTCCTACGAGCAGTACTTC.

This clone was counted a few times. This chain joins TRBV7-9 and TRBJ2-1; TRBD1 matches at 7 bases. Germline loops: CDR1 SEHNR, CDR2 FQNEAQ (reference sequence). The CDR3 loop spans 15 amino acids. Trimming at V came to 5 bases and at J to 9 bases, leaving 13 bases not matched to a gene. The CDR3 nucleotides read TGTGCCAGCAGCCGCAGGGGACAGTCCTCTCGTGAGCAGTTCTTC. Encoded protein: CASSRRGQSSREQFF.

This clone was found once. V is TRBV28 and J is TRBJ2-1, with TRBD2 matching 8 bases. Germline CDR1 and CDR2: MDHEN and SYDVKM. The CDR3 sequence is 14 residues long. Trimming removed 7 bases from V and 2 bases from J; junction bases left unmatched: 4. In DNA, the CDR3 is TGTGCCAGCACCGGGGGGGGAACCTACAATGAGCAGTTCTTC. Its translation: CASTGGGTYNEQFF.

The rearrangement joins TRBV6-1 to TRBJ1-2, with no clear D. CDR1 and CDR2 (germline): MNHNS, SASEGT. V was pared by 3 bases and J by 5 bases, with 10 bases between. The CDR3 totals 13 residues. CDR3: CASSDYEGYGYTF. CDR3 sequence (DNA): TGTGCCAGCAGTGATTATGAGGGATATGGCTACACCTTC.

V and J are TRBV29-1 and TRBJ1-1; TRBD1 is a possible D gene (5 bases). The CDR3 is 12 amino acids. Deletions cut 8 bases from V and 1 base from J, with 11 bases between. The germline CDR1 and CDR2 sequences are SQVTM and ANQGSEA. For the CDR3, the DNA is TGCAGCACCCGGGACGGGAACACTGAAGCTTTCTTT. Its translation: CSTRDGNTEAFF. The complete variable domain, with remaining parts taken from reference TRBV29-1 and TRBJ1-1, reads SAVISQKPSRDICQRGTSLTIQCQVDSQVTMMFWYRQQPGQSLTLIATANQGSEATYESGFVIDKFPISRPNLTFSTLTVSNMSPEDSSIYLCSTRDGNTEAFFGQGTRLTVV.

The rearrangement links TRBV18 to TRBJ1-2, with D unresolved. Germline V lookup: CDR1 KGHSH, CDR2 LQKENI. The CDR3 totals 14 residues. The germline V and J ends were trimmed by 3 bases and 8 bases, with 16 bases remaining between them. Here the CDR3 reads CASSPGARNFGYTF. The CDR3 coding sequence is TGTGCCAGCTCACCGGGAGCAAGGAACTTCGGCTACACCTTC.

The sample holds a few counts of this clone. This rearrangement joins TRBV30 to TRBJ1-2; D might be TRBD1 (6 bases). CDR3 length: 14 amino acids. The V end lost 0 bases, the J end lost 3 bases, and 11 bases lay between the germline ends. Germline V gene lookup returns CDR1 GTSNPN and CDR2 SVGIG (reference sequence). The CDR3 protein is CAWSVLGADYGYTF. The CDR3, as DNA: TGTGCCTGGAGTGTTTTGGGGGCGGACTATGGCTACACCTTC.

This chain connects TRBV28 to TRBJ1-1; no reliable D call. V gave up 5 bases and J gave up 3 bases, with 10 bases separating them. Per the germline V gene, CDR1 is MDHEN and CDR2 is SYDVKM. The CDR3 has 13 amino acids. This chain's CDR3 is CASSPRYHTEAFF. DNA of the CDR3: TGTGCCAGCAGTCCACGGTACCACACTGAAGCTTTCTTT.

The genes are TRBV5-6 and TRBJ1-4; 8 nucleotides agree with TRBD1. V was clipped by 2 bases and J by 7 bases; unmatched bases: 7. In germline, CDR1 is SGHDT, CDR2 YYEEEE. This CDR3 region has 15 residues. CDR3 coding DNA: TGTGCCAGCAGCTTTCGGACAGGGTTCACTGAAAAACTGTTTTTT. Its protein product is CASSFRTGFTEKLFF. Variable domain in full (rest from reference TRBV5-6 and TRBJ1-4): DAGVTQSPTHLIKTRGQQVTLRCSPKSGHDTVSWYQQALGQGPQFIFQYYEEEERQRGNFPDRFSGHQFPNYSSELNVNALLLGDSALYLCASSFRTGFTEKLFFGSGTQLSVL.